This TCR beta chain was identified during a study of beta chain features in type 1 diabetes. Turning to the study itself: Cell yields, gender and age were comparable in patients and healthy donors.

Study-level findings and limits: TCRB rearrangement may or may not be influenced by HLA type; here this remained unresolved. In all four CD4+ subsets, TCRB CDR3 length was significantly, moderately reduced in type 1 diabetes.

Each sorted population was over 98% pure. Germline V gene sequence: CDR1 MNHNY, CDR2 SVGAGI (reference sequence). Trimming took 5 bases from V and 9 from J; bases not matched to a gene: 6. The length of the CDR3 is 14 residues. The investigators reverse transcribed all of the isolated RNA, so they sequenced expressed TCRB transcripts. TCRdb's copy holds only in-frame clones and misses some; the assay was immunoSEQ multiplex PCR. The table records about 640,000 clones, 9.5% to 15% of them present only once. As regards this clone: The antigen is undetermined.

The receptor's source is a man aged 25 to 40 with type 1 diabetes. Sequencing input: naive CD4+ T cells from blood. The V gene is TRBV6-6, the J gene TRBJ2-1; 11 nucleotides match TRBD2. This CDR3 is CASSQISGGAEQFF. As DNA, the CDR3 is TGTGCCAGCAGTCAAATTAGCGGGGGGGCTGAGCAGTTCTTC.